This T cell receptor (beta chain) originates from a study of T cells after yellow fever vaccination. TCRdb independently ran MiXCR on the 5' RACE reads; one entry per CDR3 protein. This sample has approximately 600,000 distinct CDR3 sequences, with about 12% found just once. This clonotype was seen a handful of times. The ends were cut back, 8 bases at V and 0 bases at J, with 7 bases in the middle. The CDR3 loop spans 12 amino acids. The chain employs TRBV12-3 or TRBV12-4 and TRBJ1-2; D unresolved. The source is a man aged 25-45 years who received the YFV17D yellow fever vaccine. This specimen consisted of PBMCs, obtained on the day of the yellow fever booster vaccination. CDR3 in amino acids: CASATANYGYTF. CDR3 nucleotides: TGTGCCAGCGCCACAGCTAACTATGGCTACACCTTC.